A selection of T cell receptor beta chains follows, all from one sample in a study of T cell responses to AZD1222 COVID-19 vaccine. Sequencing was performed with immunoSEQ multiplex PCR; in TCRdb, only in-frame clones are kept and a portion is missing. The table lists about 120,000 clones, 88% of them singletons. The sequencing here drew on peripheral blood, taken 28 days after the second AZD1222 dose. Receptor source: an adult who received the AZD1222 COVID-19 vaccine. Both conserved end residues are part of each CDR3. D genes are given only for firm matches. Where a row states a size, it is once, few, many or the class of an expanded clone; other rows omit it.

cdr3_nt cdr3_aa d_call v_call clone_size j_call
TGTGCCAGCAGAGTAGCGACTAATGAAAAACTGTTTTTT CASRVATNEKLFF . TRBV28 . TRBJ1-4
TGTGCCATCAGGGAGGGGGTCTCGGAGACCCAGTACTTC CAIREGVSETQYF . TRBV10-3 . TRBJ2-5
TGTGCCAGCAGTTCCCCGACGGACCGTTCCGGCGAGCAGTACTTC CASSSPTDRSGEQYF . TRBV28 . TRBJ2-7
TGTGCCAGCAGCGTAGGACTAGCGGGCACCGGGGAGCTGTTTTTT CASSVGLAGTGELFF TRBD2 TRBV9 . TRBJ2-2
TGTGCCAGCAGCCTCCCTAGTGGCGCCAATGAGCAGTTCTTC CASSLPSGANEQFF . TRBV7-3 . TRBJ2-1
TGCGCCAGCAGCCAGGTGAGGAGCGGTATCTCCTACGAGCAGTACTTC CASSQVRSGISYEQYF . TRBV4-3 . TRBJ2-7
TGTGCCAGCAGCGTAGGGGGAATGAACACTGAAGCTTTCTTT CASSVGGMNTEAFF . TRBV9 . TRBJ1-1
TGTGCCAGCAGTGAAGCGGGACAGGGGTACGGCTATGGCTACACCTTC CASSEAGQGYGYGYTF TRBD1 TRBV6-1 . TRBJ1-2
TGTGCCAGCAGCAAACCCACAAAGGGGCTGTTTTTT CASSKPTKGLFF . TRBV6-2/TRBV6-3 . TRBJ1-4
TGTGCCAGCAGCTACACGCCGGGACAGGGATCCGAGCAGTACTTC CASSYTPGQGSEQYF TRBD1 TRBV7-2 . TRBJ2-7
TGTGCCAGCAGTTTCGGGACGGGCACTGAAGCTTTCTTT CASSFGTGTEAFF . TRBV27 . TRBJ1-1
TGTGCCAGCAGTGACCCCGAGGAGTGGTCGCGGGACGGCAATCAGCCCCAGCATTTT CASSDPEEWSRDGNQPQHF . TRBV6-1 . TRBJ1-5
TGTGCCAGCAGCGACCCTAACAGGGGGCTCGGCTACACCTTC CASSDPNRGLGYTF TRBD1 TRBV14 . TRBJ1-2
TGTGCCAGCAGTTACTCGAGGACATCTGGAAACACCATATATTTT CASSYSRTSGNTIYF . TRBV6-5 . TRBJ1-3
TGTGCCAGCAGCCCGGGAGGCTCCTACGAGCAGTACTTC CASSPGGSYEQYF TRBD2 TRBV9 . TRBJ2-7
TGTGCCAGCAGTGAATCGGGGGACGTGAATGAGCAGTTCTTC CASSESGDVNEQFF . TRBV25-1 . TRBJ2-1
TGTGCCAGCAGTTACGATCTCTGGGGGGTCAACACTGAAGCTTTCTTT CASSYDLWGVNTEAFF . TRBV6-5 few TRBJ1-1
TGCGCCAGCAGCTTGGGGACCCAAATCCGTGGCTACACCTTC CASSLGTQIRGYTF . TRBV5-1 . TRBJ1-2
TGTGCCAGCAGCTTAGATGCCTCCGACAATGAGCAGTTCTTC CASSLDASDNEQFF . TRBV11-3 . TRBJ2-1
TGTGCCAGCAGTGTAGAACAGGGCCGGGGAAAACTGTTTTTT CASSVEQGRGKLFF . TRBV2 . TRBJ1-4